This TCR beta chain was profiled in a study of T cell responses to AZD1222 COVID-19 vaccine. Findings and limits, study-wide: Seropositive status at baseline applied to only a handful of AZD1222 recipients. Vaccine-associated CD4 TCRs ranged over spike, dominating at 160-218 and 743-854. Close to half of all spike-specific TCRs reportedly target regions of the variants that are unmutated.

The repertoire was sequenced with immunoSEQ multiplex PCR; TCRdb's copy has only in-frame clones and lacks some. Among 150,000 or so clones, about 90% were seen once, and the ten largest hold about a tenth. A word on this clone: Antigen unknown.

There are 17 residues in the CDR3. The junction had 8 bases not matched to a gene; V was cut back by 4 bases and J by 5 bases. Looked up from germline, CDR1 is MNHEY and CDR2 is SVGEGT. This sequence originates from an adult who received the AZD1222 COVID-19 vaccine. Specimen: peripheral blood, collected 28 days after the second AZD1222 dose. The V call is TRBV6-2 or TRBV6-3, the J call TRBJ2-1, with 13 bases lining up with TRBD2. CDR3 nucleotide sequence: TGTGCCAGCAGTTTCCATCCGACTAGCGGGAGGAACAATGAGCAGTTCTTC. It codes for CASSFHPTSGRNNEQFF.